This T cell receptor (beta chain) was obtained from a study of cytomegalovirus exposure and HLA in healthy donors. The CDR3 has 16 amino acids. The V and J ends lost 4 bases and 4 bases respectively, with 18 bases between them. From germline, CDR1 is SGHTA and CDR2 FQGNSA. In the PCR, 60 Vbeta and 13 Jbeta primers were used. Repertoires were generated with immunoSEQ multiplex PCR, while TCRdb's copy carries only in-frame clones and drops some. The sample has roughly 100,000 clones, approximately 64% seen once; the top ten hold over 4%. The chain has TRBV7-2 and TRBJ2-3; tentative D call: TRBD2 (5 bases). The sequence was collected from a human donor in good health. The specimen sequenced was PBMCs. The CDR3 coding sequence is TGTGCCAGCAGCTCCCGGAGGAGAGCGCAGGCAGATACGCAGTATTTT. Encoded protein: CASSSRRRAQADTQYF.